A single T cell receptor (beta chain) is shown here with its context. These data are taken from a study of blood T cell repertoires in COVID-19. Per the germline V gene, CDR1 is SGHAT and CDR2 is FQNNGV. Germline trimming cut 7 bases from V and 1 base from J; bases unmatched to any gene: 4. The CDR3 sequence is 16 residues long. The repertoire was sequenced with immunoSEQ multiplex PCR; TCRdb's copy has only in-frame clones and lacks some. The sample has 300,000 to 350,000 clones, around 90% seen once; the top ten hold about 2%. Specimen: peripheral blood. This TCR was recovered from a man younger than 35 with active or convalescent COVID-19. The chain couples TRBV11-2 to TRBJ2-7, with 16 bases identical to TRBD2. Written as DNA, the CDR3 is TGTGCCAGCAAGGGACTAGCGGGGGGGAGGTCCTACGAGCAGTACTTC. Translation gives CASKGLAGGRSYEQYF.